This TCR beta chain is drawn from a study of blood T cells in healthy people across ages. Study-level findings and limits: Per million T cells, the diversity of TCR beta decreased roughly linearly as age advanced. There was a strong correlation between TCR beta diversity and naive T cell percentage.

With a J-beta primer mix and a sample-barcoded 5' primer, a second PCR ran about 6 to 11 cycles. MiXCR, applied by TCRdb to the 5' RACE reads, yields one record per CDR3 protein. Altogether about 640,000 distinct CDR3 sequences are present, roughly 53% being singletons, with the ten largest covering over 30%. CDR1 is SGHTA and CDR2 is FQGNSA in the germline V gene. Trimming shortened V by 2 bases and J by 4 bases, and 17 bases separated the two germline ends. The CDR3 is 16 residues long. As for this clonotype: Antigen: not known.

All donors came from Russia, were Caucasian and healthy, and spanned ages about 6 to 90. Sequencing was done on a sample of blood. This sequence joins TRBV7-2 and TRBJ1-2; D not resolved. The sequence was obtained from a man between 60 and 75 years old in good health. The CDR3 loop is CASSLIGEGSIYGYTF. CDR3 bases: TGTGCCAGCAGCTTAATCGGGGAGGGCAGTATCTATGGCTACACCTTC.